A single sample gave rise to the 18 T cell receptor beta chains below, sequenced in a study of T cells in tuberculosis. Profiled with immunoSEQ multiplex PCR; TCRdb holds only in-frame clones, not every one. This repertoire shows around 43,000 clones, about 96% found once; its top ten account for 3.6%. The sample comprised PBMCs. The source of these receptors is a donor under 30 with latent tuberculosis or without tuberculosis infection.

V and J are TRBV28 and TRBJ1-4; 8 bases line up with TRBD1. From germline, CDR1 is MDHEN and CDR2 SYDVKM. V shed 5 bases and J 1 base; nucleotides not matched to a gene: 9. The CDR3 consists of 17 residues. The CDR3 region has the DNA TGTGCCAGCAGTAAGACAGGGGTTTGGGGAACTAATGAAAAACTGTTTTTT. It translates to CASSKTGVWGTNEKLFF.

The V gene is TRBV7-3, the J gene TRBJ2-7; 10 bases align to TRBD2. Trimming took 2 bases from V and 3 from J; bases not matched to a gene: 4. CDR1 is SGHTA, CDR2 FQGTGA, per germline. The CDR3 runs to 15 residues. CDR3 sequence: CASSLDGTSVYEQYF. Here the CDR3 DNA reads TGTGCCAGCAGCTTAGACGGGACTAGCGTCTACGAGCAGTACTTC.

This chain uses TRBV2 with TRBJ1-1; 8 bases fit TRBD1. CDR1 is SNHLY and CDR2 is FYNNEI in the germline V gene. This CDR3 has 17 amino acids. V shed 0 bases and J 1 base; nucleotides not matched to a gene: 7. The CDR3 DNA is TGTGCCAGCAGTGAAGCGCAGGGCGGGACAGGGAACACTGAAGCTTTCTTT. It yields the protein CASSEAQGGTGNTEAFF.

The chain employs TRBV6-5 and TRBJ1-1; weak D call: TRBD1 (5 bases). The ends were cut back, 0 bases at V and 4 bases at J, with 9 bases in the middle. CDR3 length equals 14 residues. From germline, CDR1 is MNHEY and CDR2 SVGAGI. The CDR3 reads CASSYSRQGTEAFF. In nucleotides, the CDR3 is TGTGCCAGCAGTTACTCGAGGCAGGGCACTGAAGCTTTCTTT.

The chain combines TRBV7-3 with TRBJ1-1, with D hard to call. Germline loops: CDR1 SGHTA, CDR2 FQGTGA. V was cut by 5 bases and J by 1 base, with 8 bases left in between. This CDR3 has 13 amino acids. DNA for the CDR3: TGTGCCAGCAGCAAACAAGAGAACACTGAAGCTTTCTTT. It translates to CASSKQENTEAFF. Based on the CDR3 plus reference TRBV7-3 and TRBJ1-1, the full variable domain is GAGVSQTPSNKVTEKGKYVELRCDPISGHTALYWYRQSLGQGPEFLIYFQGTGAADDSGLPNDRFFAVRPEGSVSTLKIQRTERGDSAVYLCASSKQENTEAFFGQGTRLTVV.

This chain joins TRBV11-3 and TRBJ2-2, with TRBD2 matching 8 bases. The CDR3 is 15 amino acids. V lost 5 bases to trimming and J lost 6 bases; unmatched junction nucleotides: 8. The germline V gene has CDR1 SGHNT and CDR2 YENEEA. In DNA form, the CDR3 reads TGTGCCAGCAGCCCCGGGGGGGCTCGGGCCGGGGAGCTGTTTTTT. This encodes CASSPGGARAGELFF. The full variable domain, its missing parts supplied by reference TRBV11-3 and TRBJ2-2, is EAGVVQSPRYKIIEKKQPVAFWCNPISGHNTLYWYLQNLGQGPELLIRYENEEAVDDSQLPKDRFSAERLKGVDSTLKIQPAELGDSAVYLCASSPGGARAGELFFGEGSRLTVL.

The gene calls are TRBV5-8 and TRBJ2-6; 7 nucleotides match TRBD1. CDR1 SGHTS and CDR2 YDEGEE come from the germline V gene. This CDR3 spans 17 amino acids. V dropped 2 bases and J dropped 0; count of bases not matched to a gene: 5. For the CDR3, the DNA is TGTGCCAGCAGCTTCCGGGACAGATTCTCTGGGGCCAACGTCCTGACTTTC. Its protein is CASSFRDRFSGANVLTF.

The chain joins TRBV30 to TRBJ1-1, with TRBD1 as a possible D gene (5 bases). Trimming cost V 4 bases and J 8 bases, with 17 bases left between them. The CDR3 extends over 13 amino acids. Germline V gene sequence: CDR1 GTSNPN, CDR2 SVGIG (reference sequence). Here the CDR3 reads CAWKTVHPREAFF. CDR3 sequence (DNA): TGTGCCTGGAAGACAGTTCACCCGCGGGAAGCTTTCTTT.

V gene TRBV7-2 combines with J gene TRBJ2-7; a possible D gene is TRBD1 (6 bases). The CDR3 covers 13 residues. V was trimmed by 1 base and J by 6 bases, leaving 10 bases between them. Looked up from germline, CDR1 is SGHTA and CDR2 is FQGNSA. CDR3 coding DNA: TGTGCCAGCAGCTTAGGTGGGACATCCGAGCAGTACTTC. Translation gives CASSLGGTSEQYF. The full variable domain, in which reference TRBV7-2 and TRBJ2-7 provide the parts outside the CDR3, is GAGVSQSPSNKVTEKGKDVELRCDPISGHTALYWYRQSLGQGLEFLIYFQGNSAPDKSGLPSDRFSAERTGGSVSTLTIQRTQQEDSAVYLCASSLGGTSEQYFGPGTRLTVT.

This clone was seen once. The CDR3: CASSIDLGQGQETQYF. For the CDR3, the DNA is TGTGCCAGTAGTATAGATCTGGGACAGGGACAAGAGACCCAGTACTTC. The rearrangement links TRBV19 to TRBJ2-5, with 9 bases fitting TRBD1. Germline V lookup: CDR1 LNHDA, CDR2 SQIVND (reference sequence). The ends lost 0 bases at V and 2 bases at J; junction bases unmatched: 4. This CDR3 has 16 residues.

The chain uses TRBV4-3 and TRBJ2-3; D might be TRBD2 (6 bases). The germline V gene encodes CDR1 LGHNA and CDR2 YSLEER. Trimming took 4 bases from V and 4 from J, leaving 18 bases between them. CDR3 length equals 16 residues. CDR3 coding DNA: TGCGCCAGCAGCCCTGGGCGGGGACGTGCTGCAGATACGCAGTATTTT. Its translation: CASSPGRGRAADTQYF.

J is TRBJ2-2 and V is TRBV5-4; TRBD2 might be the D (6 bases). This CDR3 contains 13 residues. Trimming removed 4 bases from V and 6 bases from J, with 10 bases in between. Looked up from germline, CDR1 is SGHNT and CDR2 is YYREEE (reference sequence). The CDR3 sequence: CASSPGGPGELFF. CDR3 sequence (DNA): TGTGCCAGCAGCCCCGGGGGACCCGGGGAGCTGTTTTTT.

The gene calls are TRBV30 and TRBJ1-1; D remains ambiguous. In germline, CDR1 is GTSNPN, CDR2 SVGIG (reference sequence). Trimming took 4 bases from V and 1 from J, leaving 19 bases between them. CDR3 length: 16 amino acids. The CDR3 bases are TGTGCCTGGATTCTCGAAATATGGGGAGGGAACACTGAAGCTTTCTTT. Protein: CAWILEIWGGNTEAFF.

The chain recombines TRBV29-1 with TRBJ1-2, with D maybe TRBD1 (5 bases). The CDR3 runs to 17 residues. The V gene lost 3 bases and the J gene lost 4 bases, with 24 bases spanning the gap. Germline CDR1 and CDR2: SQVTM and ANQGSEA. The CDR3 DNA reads TGCAGCGTTGACACAGGATCCGGTGGCTGGCGGGGCTATGGCTACACCTTC. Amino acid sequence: CSVDTGSGGWRGYGYTF.

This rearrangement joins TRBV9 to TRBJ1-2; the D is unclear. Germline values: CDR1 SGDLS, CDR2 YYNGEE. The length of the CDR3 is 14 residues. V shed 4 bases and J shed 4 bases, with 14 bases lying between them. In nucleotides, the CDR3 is TGTGCCAGCAGCCAACTAGGATCGGGCTATGGCTACACCTTC. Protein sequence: CASSQLGSGYGYTF.

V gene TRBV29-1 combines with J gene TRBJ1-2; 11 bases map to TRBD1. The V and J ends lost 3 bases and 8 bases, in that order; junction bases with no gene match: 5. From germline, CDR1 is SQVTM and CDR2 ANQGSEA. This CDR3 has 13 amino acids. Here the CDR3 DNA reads TGCAGCGTTGAGGGACAGGGGGTTCTCGGCTACACCTTC. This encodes CSVEGQGVLGYTF.

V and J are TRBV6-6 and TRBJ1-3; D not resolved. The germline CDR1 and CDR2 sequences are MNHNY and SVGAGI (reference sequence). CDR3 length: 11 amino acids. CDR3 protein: CAFMEGNTIYF. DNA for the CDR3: TGTGCATTTATGGAGGGAAACACCATATATTTT.

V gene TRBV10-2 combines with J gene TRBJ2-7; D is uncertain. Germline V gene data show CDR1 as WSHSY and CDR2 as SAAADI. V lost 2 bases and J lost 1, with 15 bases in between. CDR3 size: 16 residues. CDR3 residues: CASSEIAQHRSYEQYF. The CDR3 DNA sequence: TGCGCCAGCAGTGAGATCGCACAGCACCGGTCCTACGAGCAGTACTTC.